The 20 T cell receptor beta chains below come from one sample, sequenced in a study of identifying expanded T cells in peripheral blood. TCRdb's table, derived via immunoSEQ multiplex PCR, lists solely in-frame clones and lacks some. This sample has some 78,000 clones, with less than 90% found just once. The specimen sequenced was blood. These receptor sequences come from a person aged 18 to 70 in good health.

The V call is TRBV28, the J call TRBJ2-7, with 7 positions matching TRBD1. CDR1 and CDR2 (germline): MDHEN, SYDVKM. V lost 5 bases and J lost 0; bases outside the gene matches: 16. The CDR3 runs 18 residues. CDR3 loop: CASSLHTWTGSSSYEQYF. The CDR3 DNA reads TGTGCCAGCAGTCTCCACACCTGGACAGGATCGAGCTCCTACGAGCAGTACTTC.

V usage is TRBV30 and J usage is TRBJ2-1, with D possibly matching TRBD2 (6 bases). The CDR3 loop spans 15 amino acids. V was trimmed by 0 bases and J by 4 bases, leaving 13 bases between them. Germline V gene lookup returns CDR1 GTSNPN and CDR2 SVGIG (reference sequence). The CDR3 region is CAWSVLAQPYNEQFF. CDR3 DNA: TGTGCCTGGAGTGTACTAGCCCAGCCTTACAATGAGCAGTTCTTC.

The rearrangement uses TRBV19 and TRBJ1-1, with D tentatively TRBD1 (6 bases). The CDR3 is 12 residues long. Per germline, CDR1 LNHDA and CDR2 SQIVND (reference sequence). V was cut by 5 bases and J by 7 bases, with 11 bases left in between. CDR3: CASSHRAVEAFF. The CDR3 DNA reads TGTGCCAGTAGTCACAGGGCTGTTGAAGCTTTCTTT.

CDR3 sequence (DNA): TGTGCCAGCAGTTTCGACTGGCTAGCGGGAGGTAACAATGAGCAGTTCTTC. This gives the protein CASSFDWLAGGNNEQFF. The chain is built from TRBV28 and TRBJ2-1; 11 nucleotides align to TRBD2. J lost 5 bases, V lost 3 bases, and 9 bases had no gene match. This CDR3 spans 17 amino acids. CDR1 and CDR2 from the germline V gene are MDHEN and SYDVKM.

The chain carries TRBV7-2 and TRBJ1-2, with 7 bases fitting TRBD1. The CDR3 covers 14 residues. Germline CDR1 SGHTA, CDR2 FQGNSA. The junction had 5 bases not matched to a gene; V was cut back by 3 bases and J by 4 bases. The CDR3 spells CASSFQGQSYGYTF. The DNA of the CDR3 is TGTGCCAGCAGCTTCCAGGGACAGAGCTATGGCTACACCTTC.

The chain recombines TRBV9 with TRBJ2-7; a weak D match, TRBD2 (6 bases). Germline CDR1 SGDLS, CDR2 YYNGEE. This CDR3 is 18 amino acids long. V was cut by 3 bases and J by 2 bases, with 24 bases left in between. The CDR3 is CASSATYAGPPQPYEQYF. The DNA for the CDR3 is TGTGCCAGCAGCGCAACGTACGCGGGACCCCCACAGCCCTACGAGCAGTACTTC.

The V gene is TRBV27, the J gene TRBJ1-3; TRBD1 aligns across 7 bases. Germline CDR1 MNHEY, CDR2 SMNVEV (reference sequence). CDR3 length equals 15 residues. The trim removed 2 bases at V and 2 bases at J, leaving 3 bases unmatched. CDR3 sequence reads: CASSLATGPGNTIYF. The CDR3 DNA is TGTGCCAGCAGTTTAGCGACAGGGCCTGGAAACACCATATATTTT.

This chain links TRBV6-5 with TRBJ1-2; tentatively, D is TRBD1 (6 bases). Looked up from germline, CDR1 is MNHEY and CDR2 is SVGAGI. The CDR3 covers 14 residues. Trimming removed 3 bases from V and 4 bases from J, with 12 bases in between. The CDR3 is CASSYQQGGYGYTF. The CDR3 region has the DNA TGTGCCAGCAGTTATCAACAGGGTGGCTATGGCTACACCTTC.

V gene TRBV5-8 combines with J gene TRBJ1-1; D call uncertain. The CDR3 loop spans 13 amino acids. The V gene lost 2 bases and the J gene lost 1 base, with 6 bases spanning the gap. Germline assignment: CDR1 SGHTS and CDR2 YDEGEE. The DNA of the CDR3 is TGTGCCAGCAGCTTCGCCAGGAACACTGAAGCTTTCTTT. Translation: CASSFARNTEAFF.

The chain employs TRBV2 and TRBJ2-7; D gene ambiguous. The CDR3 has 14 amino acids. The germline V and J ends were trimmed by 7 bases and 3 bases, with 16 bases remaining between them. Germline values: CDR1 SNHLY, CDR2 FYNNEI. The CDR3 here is CASIARPALYEQYF. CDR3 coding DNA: TGTGCCAGCATCGCCCGTCCAGCGCTCTACGAGCAGTACTTC.

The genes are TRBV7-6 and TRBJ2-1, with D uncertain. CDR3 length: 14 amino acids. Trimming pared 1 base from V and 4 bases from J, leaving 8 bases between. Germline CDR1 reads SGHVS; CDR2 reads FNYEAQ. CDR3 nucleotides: TGTGCCAGCAGCTTAGGTACCTTATACAATGAGCAGTTCTTC. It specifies CASSLGTLYNEQFF.

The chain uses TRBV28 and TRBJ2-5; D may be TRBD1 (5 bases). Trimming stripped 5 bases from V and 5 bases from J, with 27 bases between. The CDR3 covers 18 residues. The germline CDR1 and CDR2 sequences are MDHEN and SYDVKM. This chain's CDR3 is CASSPDLARRRRGETQYF. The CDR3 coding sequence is TGTGCCAGCAGTCCCGACTTAGCTCGTCGTCGTAGGGGCGAGACCCAGTACTTC.

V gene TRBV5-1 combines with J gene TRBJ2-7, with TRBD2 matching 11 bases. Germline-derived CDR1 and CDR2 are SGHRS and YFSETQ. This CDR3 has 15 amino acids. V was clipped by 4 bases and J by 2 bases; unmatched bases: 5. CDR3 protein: CASSPGTSGPYEQYF. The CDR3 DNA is TGCGCCAGCAGCCCCGGGACTAGCGGACCCTACGAGCAGTACTTC.

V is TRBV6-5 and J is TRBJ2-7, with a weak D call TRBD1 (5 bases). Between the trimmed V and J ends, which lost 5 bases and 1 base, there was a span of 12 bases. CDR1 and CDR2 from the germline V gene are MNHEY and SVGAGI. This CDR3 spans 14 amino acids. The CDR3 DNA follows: TGTGCCAGCAGTCCCCTATCAGGGTCCTACGAGCAGTACTTC. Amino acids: CASSPLSGSYEQYF.

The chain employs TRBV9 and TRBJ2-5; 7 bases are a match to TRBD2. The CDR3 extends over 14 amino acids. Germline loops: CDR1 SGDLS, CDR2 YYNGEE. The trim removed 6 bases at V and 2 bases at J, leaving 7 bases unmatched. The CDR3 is CASTTYGGQETQYF. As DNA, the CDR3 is TGTGCCAGCACCACATACGGGGGGCAAGAGACCCAGTACTTC.

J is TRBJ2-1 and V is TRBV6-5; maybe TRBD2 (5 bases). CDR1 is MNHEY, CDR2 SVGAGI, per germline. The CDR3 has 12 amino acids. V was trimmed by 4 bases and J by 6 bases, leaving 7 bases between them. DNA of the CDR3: TGTGCCAGCAGTTTACTAGGCAATGAGCAGTTCTTC. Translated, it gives CASSLLGNEQFF.

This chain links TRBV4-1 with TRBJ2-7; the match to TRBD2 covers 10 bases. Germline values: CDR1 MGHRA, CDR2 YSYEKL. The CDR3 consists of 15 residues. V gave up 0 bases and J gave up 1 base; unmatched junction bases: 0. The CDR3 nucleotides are TGCGCCAGCAGCCAAGAGACTAGCGGGTCCTACGAGCAGTACTTC. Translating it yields CASSQETSGSYEQYF.

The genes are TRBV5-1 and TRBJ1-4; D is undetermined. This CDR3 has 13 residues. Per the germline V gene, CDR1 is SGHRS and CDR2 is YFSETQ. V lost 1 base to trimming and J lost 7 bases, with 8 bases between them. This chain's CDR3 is CASSLRESEKLFF. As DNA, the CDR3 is TGCGCCAGCAGCTTGCGTGAAAGTGAAAAACTGTTTTTT.

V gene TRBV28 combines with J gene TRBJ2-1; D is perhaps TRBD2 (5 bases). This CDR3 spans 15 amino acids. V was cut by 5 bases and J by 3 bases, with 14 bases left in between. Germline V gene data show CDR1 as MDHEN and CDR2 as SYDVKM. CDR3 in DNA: TGTGCCAGCAGTCCCCTGGATAGCGTCTACAATGAGCAGTTCTTC. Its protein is CASSPLDSVYNEQFF.

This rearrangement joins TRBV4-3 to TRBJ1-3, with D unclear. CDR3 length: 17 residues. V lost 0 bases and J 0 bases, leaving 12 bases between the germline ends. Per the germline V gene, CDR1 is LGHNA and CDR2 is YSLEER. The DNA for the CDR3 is TGCGCCAGCAGCCAAGATATCATAAACCACTCTGGAAACACCATATATTTT. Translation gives CASSQDIINHSGNTIYF.